This T cell receptor (beta chain) appears in the sequencing data of a study of chemoradiotherapy in HPV16-positive cancers. This CDR3 region has 14 residues. Germline values: CDR1 LNHDA, CDR2 SQIVND (reference sequence). The ends were cut back, 8 bases at V and 4 bases at J, with 14 bases in the middle. The data were produced by immunoSEQ multiplex PCR, yet TCRdb's version contains in-frame clones alone and is incomplete. In the table there are 5,500 to 6,000 clones, 70% to 85% of which are singletons. Overall study results and limits: In HPV16-positive patients, HPV-responsive T-cell expansion tracked better recurrence-free survival.

Over chemoradiotherapy, repertoires were sampled more than once. A note on this clone: Its antigen is unidentified.

The receptor's source is a human donor with HPV-associated anogenital cancer. The input for sequencing was tumor tissue, taken from a patient who underwent chemoradiotherapy. The rearrangement uses TRBV19 and TRBJ2-2; D possibly matches TRBD1 or TRBD2 (5 bases each). CDR3 sequence reads: CASQPPGATGELFF. In nucleotides, the CDR3 is TGTGCCAGTCAACCCCCCGGGGCCACCGGGGAGCTGTTTTTT.